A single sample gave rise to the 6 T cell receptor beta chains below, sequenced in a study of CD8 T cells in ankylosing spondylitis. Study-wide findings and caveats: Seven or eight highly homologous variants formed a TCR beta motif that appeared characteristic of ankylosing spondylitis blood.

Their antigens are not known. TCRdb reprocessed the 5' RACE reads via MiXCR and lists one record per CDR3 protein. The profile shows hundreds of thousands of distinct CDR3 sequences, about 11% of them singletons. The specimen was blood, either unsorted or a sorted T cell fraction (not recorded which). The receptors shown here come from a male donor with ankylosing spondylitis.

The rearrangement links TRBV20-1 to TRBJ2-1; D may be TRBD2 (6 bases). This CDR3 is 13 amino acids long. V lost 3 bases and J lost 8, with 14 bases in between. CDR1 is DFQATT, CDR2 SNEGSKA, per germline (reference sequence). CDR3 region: CSASGSRIDEQFF. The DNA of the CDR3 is TGCAGTGCTAGCGGGAGTCGGATTGATGAGCAGTTCTTC.

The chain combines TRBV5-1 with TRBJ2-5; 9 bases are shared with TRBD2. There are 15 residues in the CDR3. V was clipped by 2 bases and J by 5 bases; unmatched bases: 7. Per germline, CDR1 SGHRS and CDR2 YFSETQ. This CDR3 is CASSFFSGSDETQYF. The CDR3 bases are TGCGCCAGCAGCTTTTTTAGCGGGAGTGATGAGACCCAGTACTTC.

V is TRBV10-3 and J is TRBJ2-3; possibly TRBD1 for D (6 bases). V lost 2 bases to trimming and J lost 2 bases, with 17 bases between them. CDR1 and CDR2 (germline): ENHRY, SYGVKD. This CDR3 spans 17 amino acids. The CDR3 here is CAISENGTRKVTDTQYF. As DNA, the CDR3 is TGTGCCATCAGTGAGAACGGGACACGCAAAGTCACAGATACGCAGTATTTT.

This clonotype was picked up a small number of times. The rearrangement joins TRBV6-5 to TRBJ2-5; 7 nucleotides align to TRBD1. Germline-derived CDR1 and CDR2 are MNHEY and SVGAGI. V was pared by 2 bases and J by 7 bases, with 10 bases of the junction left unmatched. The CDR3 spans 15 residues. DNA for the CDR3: TGTGCCAGCAGTTACGAGGCAGGGGGTCGTGGGACCCAGTACTTC. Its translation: CASSYEAGGRGTQYF.

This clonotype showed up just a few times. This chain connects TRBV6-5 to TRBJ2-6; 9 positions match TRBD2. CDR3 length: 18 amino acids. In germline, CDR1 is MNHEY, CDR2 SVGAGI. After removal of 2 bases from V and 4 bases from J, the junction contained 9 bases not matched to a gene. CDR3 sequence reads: CASSYKLAGAPGANVLTF. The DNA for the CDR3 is TGTGCCAGCAGTTACAAATTAGCGGGAGCTCCAGGGGCCAACGTCCTGACTTTC.

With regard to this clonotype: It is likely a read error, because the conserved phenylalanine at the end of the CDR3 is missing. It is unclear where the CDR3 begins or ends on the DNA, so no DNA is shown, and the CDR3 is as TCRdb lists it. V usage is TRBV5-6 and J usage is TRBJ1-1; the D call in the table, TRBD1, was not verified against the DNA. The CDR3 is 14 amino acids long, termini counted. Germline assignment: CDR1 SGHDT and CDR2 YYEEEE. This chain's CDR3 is CASSSWTGFGDAVV.